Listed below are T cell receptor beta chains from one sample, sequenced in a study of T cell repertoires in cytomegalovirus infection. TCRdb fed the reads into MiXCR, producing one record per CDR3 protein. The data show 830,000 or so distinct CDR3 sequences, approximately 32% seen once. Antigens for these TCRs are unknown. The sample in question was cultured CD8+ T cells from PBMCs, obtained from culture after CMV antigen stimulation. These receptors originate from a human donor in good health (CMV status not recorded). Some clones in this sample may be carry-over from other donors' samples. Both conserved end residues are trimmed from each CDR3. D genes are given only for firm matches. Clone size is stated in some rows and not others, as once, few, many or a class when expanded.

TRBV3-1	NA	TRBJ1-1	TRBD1	ASSPQTGGYTEAF
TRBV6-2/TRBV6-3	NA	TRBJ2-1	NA	ASSSPEDPRNEQF
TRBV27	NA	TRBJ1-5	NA	ATQFGLAQH
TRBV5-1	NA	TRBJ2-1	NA	ASSLVAGLSSYNEQF
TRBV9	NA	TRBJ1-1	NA	ASSVGYYTEAF
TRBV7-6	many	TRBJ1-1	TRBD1	ASSPKTGGTEAF
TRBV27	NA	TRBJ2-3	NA	ASSFQGLDTQY
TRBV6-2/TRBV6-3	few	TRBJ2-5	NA	ASSFPRRGNQETQY
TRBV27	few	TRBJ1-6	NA	ASSLSLRVAYNSPLH
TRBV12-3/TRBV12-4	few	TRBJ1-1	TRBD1	ASIRTGAASEAF
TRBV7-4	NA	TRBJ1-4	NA	ASSPRGQGEKLF
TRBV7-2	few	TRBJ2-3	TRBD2	ASTLGAGGPTDTQY
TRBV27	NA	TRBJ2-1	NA	ASSFPGTYEQF
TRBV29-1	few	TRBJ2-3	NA	SVSGSMTRTDTQY
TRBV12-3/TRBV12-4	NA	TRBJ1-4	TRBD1	ASSIHGTGNEKLF
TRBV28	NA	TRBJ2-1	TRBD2	ASSFPSGGPYNEQF
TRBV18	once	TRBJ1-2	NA	ASSPPMTEVDYGYT
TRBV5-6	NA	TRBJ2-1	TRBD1	ASSPGRTPGGF
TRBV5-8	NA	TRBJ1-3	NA	ASSLGTGPGGNTIY
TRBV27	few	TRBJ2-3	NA	ASSLDRGSDTQY
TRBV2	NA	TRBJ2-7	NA	ASFLRTYEQY
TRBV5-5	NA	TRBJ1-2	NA	ASSLLTGETYGYT
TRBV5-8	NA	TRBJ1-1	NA	ASSLDGAFDDTEAF
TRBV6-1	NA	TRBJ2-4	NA	ASSEAGGPLQY
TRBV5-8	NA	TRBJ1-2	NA	ASSLGTAPDFNYGYT
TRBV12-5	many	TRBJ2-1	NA	ASGLGYNEQF
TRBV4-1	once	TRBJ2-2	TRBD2	ASSQIAGGPGTGELF
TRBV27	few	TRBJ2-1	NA	ASSSPLSPFYNEQF
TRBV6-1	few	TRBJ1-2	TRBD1	ASSSRDRGRNGYT
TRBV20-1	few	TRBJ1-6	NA	SASTGHNSPLH
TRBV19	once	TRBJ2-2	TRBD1	ASTPGTGDTGELF
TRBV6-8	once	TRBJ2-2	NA	ASSRGQPGELF